These 23 T cell receptor beta chains came from one sample sequenced in a study of blood T cell repertoires in COVID-19. The repertoire was sequenced with immunoSEQ multiplex PCR; TCRdb's copy has only in-frame clones and lacks some. The sample has 200,000 or so clones; over 65% are singletons. The sequenced sample was peripheral blood. The source of these receptors is a person between 65 and 80 years old with COVID-19, enrolled during active disease.

The V and J genes are TRBV21-1 and TRBJ2-7; the table assigns TRBD2, which was not confirmed against the DNA. TRBV21-1 is designated a pseudogene. This CDR3 region has 16 residues. CDR3 bases: TGTGCCAGCAGCAATATTCTGAGGACTATGCACTACGAGCAGTACTTC. Translated, it gives CASSNILRTMHYEQYF.

The gene calls are TRBV4-2 and TRBJ2-7; possibly TRBD2 for D (6 bases). Germline CDR1 reads LGHNA; CDR2 reads YNFKEQ. The V end lost 1 base, the J end lost 5 bases, and 18 bases lay between the germline ends. This CDR3 comprises 16 residues. CDR3 in DNA: TGTGCCAGCAGCCAAGGTGGGGCCGCGGGAACCGACGAGCAGTACTTC. Translation gives CASSQGGAAGTDEQYF.

The chain uses TRBV19 and TRBJ1-3; D is perhaps TRBD1 (6 bases). This CDR3 has 13 amino acids. The ends were cut back, 9 bases at V and 4 bases at J, with 13 bases in the middle. The V gene's germline CDR1 is LNHDA and CDR2 SQIVND (reference sequence). CDR3 amino acids: CASKPGAGNTIYF. CDR3 sequence (DNA): TGTGCCAGCAAGCCAGGGGCCGGAAACACCATATATTTT.

This chain uses TRBV19 with TRBJ1-3; D is ambiguous. Germline CDR1 is LNHDA and CDR2 is SQIVND (reference sequence). The CDR3 contains 14 residues. V was clipped by 5 bases and J by 0 bases, with 8 bases between them. The CDR3 region is CASSQANSGNTIYF. Here the CDR3 DNA reads TGTGCCAGTAGTCAGGCCAACTCTGGAAACACCATATATTTT.

The chain is built from TRBV20-1 and TRBJ2-5, with D possibly matching TRBD2 (5 bases). V was clipped by 3 bases and J by 5 bases, with 16 bases between them. Germline CDR1 and CDR2: DFQATT and SNEGSKA (reference sequence). CDR3 size: 14 residues. CDR3 residues: CSASFGAAGETQYF. CDR3 sequence (DNA): TGCAGTGCTAGTTTTGGAGCGGCCGGGGAGACCCAGTACTTC.

V usage is TRBV7-2 and J usage is TRBJ2-3, with 13 positions matching TRBD2. V gave up 3 bases and J gave up 4 bases; unmatched junction bases: 4. The CDR3 length is 16 residues. Germline V gene sequence: CDR1 SGHTA, CDR2 FQGNSA. The CDR3 coding sequence is TGTGCCAGCAGCTTTAGACTAGCGGGAGGCTCAGATACGCAGTATTTT. Its translation is CASSFRLAGGSDTQYF.

The chain joins TRBV4-3 to TRBJ1-2; D gene unclear. The CDR3 is made up of 14 amino acids. Trimming took off 1 base at V and 6 bases at J, with 12 bases between the two ends. CDR1 and CDR2 (germline): LGHNA, YSLEER. The CDR3 spells CASSQGRKVNGYTF. CDR3 DNA: TGCGCCAGCAGCCAAGGGAGGAAAGTGAATGGCTACACCTTC.

V gene TRBV6-6 combines with J gene TRBJ2-7, with 8 bases identical to TRBD1. Trimming cost V 6 bases and J 2 bases; bases outside gene matches: 6. Germline V gene data show CDR1 as MNHNY and CDR2 as SVGAGI (reference sequence). The CDR3 loop spans 14 amino acids. CDR3 region: CASRQGQATYEQYF. The CDR3 DNA reads TGTGCCAGCAGACAGGGACAGGCTACCTACGAGCAGTACTTC.

The chain carries TRBV7-2 and TRBJ2-3; maybe TRBD2 (5 bases). The CDR3 extends over 15 amino acids. Germline V gene data show CDR1 as SGHTA and CDR2 as FQGNSA. The V end lost 2 bases, the J end lost 3 bases, and 12 bases lay between the germline ends. The CDR3 here is CASSLLLAPTDTQYF. For the CDR3, the DNA is TGTGCCAGCAGCTTACTGTTAGCGCCAACAGATACGCAGTATTTT. The variable domain in full, completed from reference TRBV7-2 and TRBJ2-3, reads GAGVSQSPSNKVTEKGKDVELRCDPISGHTALYWYRQSLGQGLEFLIYFQGNSAPDKSGLPSDRFSAERTGGSVSTLTIQRTQQEDSAVYLCASSLLLAPTDTQYFGPGTRLTVL.

V gene TRBV6-5 combines with J gene TRBJ1-2; 7 bases match TRBD1. The CDR3 covers 11 residues. With V trimmed by 8 bases and J by 8 bases, 5 bases remained unmatched. CDR1 is MNHEY, CDR2 SVGAGI, per germline. CDR3 in amino acids: CASGQGGGYTF. As DNA, the CDR3 is TGTGCCAGCGGGCAGGGGGGCGGCTACACCTTC.

J is TRBJ1-2 and V is TRBV19, with 10 bases aligning to TRBD1. The CDR3 length is 14 residues. Germline V gene lookup returns CDR1 LNHDA and CDR2 SQIVND (reference sequence). V gave up 3 bases and J gave up 4 bases; unmatched junction bases: 2. The DNA for the CDR3 is TGTGCCAGTAGTATGAGGGACAGGGGCTATGGCTACACCTTC. This encodes CASSMRDRGYGYTF.

The chain recombines TRBV4-1 with TRBJ2-7, with TRBD1 matching 7 bases. The ends lost 6 bases at V and 2 bases at J; junction bases unmatched: 10. Germline CDR1 is MGHRA and CDR2 is YSYEKL. There are 15 residues in the CDR3. CDR3 residues: CASSSGQDLTYEQYF. CDR3 bases: TGCGCCAGCAGTTCCGGACAGGACTTAACCTACGAGCAGTACTTC.

The chain is built from TRBV7-2 and TRBJ2-3; TRBD2 matches 9 bases. Germline loops: CDR1 SGHTA, CDR2 FQGNSA. CDR3 length equals 17 residues. V shed 2 bases, J shed 4 bases, and the junction held 10 bases outside the gene matches. CDR3 amino acids: CASSLRRGGGAADTQYF. The CDR3 bases are TGTGCCAGCAGCTTACGTCGAGGCGGGGGGGCCGCAGATACGCAGTATTTT. Full variable domain (missing parts from reference TRBV7-2 and TRBJ2-3): GAGVSQSPSNKVTEKGKDVELRCDPISGHTALYWYRQSLGQGLEFLIYFQGNSAPDKSGLPSDRFSAERTGGSVSTLTIQRTQQEDSAVYLCASSLRRGGGAADTQYFGPGTRLTVL.

The sample holds one count of this clone. The rearrangement uses TRBV7-2 and TRBJ2-4, with D unclear. Looked up from germline, CDR1 is SGHTA and CDR2 is FQGNSA. There are 14 residues in the CDR3. V was clipped by 1 base and J by 9 bases, with 13 bases between them. The CDR3 is CASSLGSAYSIQYF. The DNA for the CDR3 is TGTGCCAGCAGCTTAGGCTCAGCTTACAGCATTCAGTACTTC. Full variable domain (rest looked up from reference TRBV7-2 and TRBJ2-4): GAGVSQSPSNKVTEKGKDVELRCDPISGHTALYWYRQSLGQGLEFLIYFQGNSAPDKSGLPSDRFSAERTGGSVSTLTIQRTQQEDSAVYLCASSLGSAYSIQYFGAGTRLSVL.

J is TRBJ1-6 and V is TRBV9; 8 nucleotides line up with TRBD1. The germline CDR1 and CDR2 sequences are SGDLS and YYNGEE. The V and J ends lost 3 bases and 5 bases, in that order; junction bases with no gene match: 4. This CDR3 is 15 amino acids long. CDR3 protein: CASSGTGGNNSPLHF. CDR3 sequence (DNA): TGTGCCAGCAGCGGTACAGGGGGGAATAATTCACCCCTCCACTTT.

This clone was found once. V and J are TRBV7-9 and TRBJ1-2; weak D call: TRBD1 (6 bases). The V gene's germline CDR1 is SEHNR and CDR2 FQNEAQ (reference sequence). The CDR3 spans 14 residues. The germline V and J ends were trimmed by 5 bases and 3 bases, with 13 bases remaining between them. The CDR3 sequence is CASSPWGGDYGYTF. The DNA for the CDR3 is TGTGCCAGCAGCCCGTGGGGGGGCGACTATGGCTACACCTTC.

This chain links TRBV19 with TRBJ2-1; 10 bases line up with TRBD1. The V and J ends lost 3 bases and 9 bases, in that order; junction bases with no gene match: 11. The CDR3 extends over 16 amino acids. Germline CDR1 reads LNHDA; CDR2 reads SQIVND (reference sequence). The CDR3 DNA is TGTGCCAGTAGTATCGTTTTGGGGACAGGGGTCCGTGAGCAGTTCTTC. Translation: CASSIVLGTGVREQFF.

The V call is TRBV5-4, the J call TRBJ2-5; tentative D call: TRBD2 (6 bases). The CDR3 extends over 16 amino acids. The V and J ends lost 9 bases and 4 bases respectively, with 25 bases between them. Germline V gene sequence: CDR1 SGHNT, CDR2 YYREEE (reference sequence). CDR3 amino acids: CATRETSTTLSETQYF. The CDR3 coding sequence is TGTGCCACGAGGGAGACTAGTACTACTTTGTCAGAGACCCAGTACTTC.

The rearrangement joins TRBV28 to TRBJ1-5; D unclear. V shed 7 bases and J shed 4 bases, with 11 bases lying between them. Per the germline V gene, CDR1 is MDHEN and CDR2 is SYDVKM. The CDR3 loop spans 13 amino acids. CDR3 amino acids: CASIDSLNQPQHF. The CDR3 DNA is TGTGCCAGCATTGATAGCCTTAATCAGCCCCAGCATTTT.

This clone was counted once. The chain combines TRBV9 with TRBJ2-2; 8 bases line up with TRBD2. Per the germline V gene, CDR1 is SGDLS and CDR2 is YYNGEE. V shed 0 bases, J shed 2 bases, and the junction held 12 bases outside the gene matches. The CDR3 length is 19 residues. Here the CDR3 DNA reads TGTGCCAGCAGCGTAGAACTCGGCGGGGGGAAGAAAAACACCGGGGAGCTGTTTTTT. It is translated as CASSVELGGGKKNTGELFF. Full variable domain (missing parts from reference TRBV9 and TRBJ2-2): DSGVTQTPKHLITATGQRVTLRCSPRSGDLSVYWYQQSLDQGLQFLIQYYNGEERAKGNILERFSAQQFPDLHSELNLSSLELGDSALYFCASSVELGGGKKNTGELFFGEGSRLTVL.

This clone was counted once. The V call is TRBV19, the J call TRBJ1-4, with D possibly matching TRBD1 (5 bases). Trimming shortened V by 0 bases and J by 3 bases, and 8 bases separated the two germline ends. This CDR3 spans 15 amino acids. The germline gives CDR1 LNHDA, CDR2 SQIVND (reference sequence). CDR3 residues: CASSIDGASNEKLFF. CDR3 DNA sequence: TGTGCCAGTAGTATAGATGGGGCGTCTAATGAAAAACTGTTTTTT.

The V and J genes are TRBV5-8 and TRBJ2-7; D is possibly TRBD1 (7 bases). V lost 0 bases, J lost 2 bases, and 12 bases lay in between. The CDR3 consists of 15 residues. CDR1 is SGHTS, CDR2 YDEGEE, per germline. CDR3 in amino acids: CASSLVQGGTYEQYF. The CDR3 DNA reads as TGTGCCAGCAGCTTGGTGCAGGGGGGAACCTACGAGCAGTACTTC.

The chain carries TRBV3-1 (or the pseudogene TRBV3-2) and TRBJ2-7, with a possible D match to TRBD2 (6 bases). CDR3 length: 16 residues. The V gene's germline CDR1 is LGHDT and CDR2 YNNKEL (reference sequence). Between the trimmed V and J ends, which lost 4 bases and 6 bases, there was a span of 22 bases. CDR3 protein: CASSPVMGLKLGEQYF. In DNA, the CDR3 is TGTGCCAGCAGCCCAGTGATGGGACTTAAATTGGGCGAGCAGTACTTC.